This T cell receptor beta chain was profiled in a study of regulatory T cells in long-lasting Graves disease. Arm-PCR of CDR3 regions with iRepertoire HTBI primers generated TCR beta libraries. TCRdb analysed the multiplex PCR reads with MiXCR anew, one entry per CDR3 protein. This table holds about 610,000 distinct CDR3 sequences, roughly 15% found once. The CDR3 has 16 amino acids. Germline CDR1 and CDR2: MDHEN and SYDVKM. Study results and limitations: Rather than thyroid tissue, only peripheral blood underwent study.

This clonotype occurred many times. Its antigen is unknown. Noted time point: newly diagnosed GD, antithyroid drugs for less than 3 months. Following extraction of RNA from PBMCs, that RNA was used to make the TCR library. The sample was also linked to a second study, of T cells in Graves' hyperthyroidism and ophthalmopathy. That report adds: When the TCR CDR3 underwent first-round RT-PCR, the HTBI primer set was used. Among clonotypes expanded in thyroid above 0.001, most were also found in blood.

The rearrangement links TRBV28 to TRBJ2-1; 8 bases fit TRBD1. The DNA end is a closer match to TRBJ2-5, so the J assignment may be wrong. This receptor was taken from a man between 18 and 29 years old with Graves disease. The sample consisted of peripheral blood mononuclear cells (PBMCs), taken at new diagnosis, from a patient treated with antithyroid drugs. The CDR3 loop is CASRSYSTGGKETQYF. DNA for the CDR3: TGTGCCAGCAGATCCTATTCCACAGGGGGAAAAGAGACCCAGTACTTC.